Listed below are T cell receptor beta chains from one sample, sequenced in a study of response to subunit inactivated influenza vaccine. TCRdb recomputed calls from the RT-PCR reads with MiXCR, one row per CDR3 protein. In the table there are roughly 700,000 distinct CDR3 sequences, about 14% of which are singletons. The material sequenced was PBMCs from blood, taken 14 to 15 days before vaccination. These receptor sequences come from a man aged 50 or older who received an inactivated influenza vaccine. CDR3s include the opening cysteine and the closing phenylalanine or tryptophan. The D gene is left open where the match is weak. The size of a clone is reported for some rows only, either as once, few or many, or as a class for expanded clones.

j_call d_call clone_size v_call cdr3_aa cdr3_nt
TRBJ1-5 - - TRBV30 CAWQQGDSNQPQHF TGTGCCTGGCAACAAGGGGATAGCAATCAGCCCCAGCATTTT
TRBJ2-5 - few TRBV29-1 CSVDLGLGGWETQYF TGCAGCGTTGATCTGGGATTGGGGGGTTGGGAGACCCAGTACTTC
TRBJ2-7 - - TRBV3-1 CASSQAVRDREQYF TGTGCCAGCAGCCAAGCAGTACGGGATCGGGAGCAGTACTTC
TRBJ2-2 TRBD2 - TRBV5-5 CASSGLAGDTGELFF TGTGCCAGCAGCGGACTAGCGGGAGACACCGGGGAGCTGTTTTTT
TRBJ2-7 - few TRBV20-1 CSARDQGLREQYF TGCAGTGCTAGAGATCAGGGACTGCGGGAGCAGTACTTC
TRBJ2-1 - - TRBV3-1 CASSQERGPPSYNEQFF TGTGCCAGCAGCCAAGAACGGGGACCGCCCTCCTACAATGAGCAGTTCTTC
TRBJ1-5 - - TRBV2 CASSETGRVLNQPQHF TGTGCCAGCAGTGAGACAGGCAGGGTCCTCAATCAGCCCCAGCATTTT
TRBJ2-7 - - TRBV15 CATSRGQARYEQYF TGTGCCACCAGCAGAGGACAGGCCCGGTACGAGCAGTACTTC
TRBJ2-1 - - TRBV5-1 CASSLGAEWEQFF TGCGCCAGCAGCTTGGGTGCGGAGTGGGAGCAGTTCTTC
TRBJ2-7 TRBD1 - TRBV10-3 CAIKKPGQGAWEQYF TGTGCCATCAAGAAACCGGGACAGGGGGCATGGGAGCAGTACTTC
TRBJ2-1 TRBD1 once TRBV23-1 CASTPGQGARGEQFF TGCGCCAGCACCCCGGGACAGGGGGCCCGGGGTGAGCAGTTCTTC
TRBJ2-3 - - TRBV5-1 CASGLGSRADTQYF TGCGCCAGCGGCTTGGGTTCCAGGGCTGATACGCAGTATTTT
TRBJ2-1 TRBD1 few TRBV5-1 CASRRTGGDEQFF TGCGCCAGCAGGAGGACAGGGGGCGATGAGCAGTTCTTC
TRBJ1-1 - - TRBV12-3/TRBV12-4 CASSLKAGAWTEAFF TGTGCCAGCAGTTTAAAGGCAGGGGCTTGGACTGAAGCTTTCTTT
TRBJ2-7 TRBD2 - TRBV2 CASREPSGGTYEQYF TGTGCCAGCAGAGAACCTAGCGGGGGGACCTACGAGCAGTACTTC
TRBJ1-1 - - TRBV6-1 CASSPWDRPNTEAFF TGTGCCAGCAGCCCCTGGGACCGACCGAACACTGAAGCTTTCTTT
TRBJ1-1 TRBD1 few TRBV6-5 CASSYTGQGTSEAFF TGTGCCAGCAGTTACACCGGACAGGGTACGTCTGAAGCTTTCTTT